This T cell receptor beta chain emerged from a study of T-cell memory formation after mild COVID-19. The study's findings and limits: Proof of SARS-CoV-2 specificity was absent for the second-wave clones that crested on day 37. Contracting CD4+ clones were located mainly in CM and EM, and CD8+ clones in EMRA. Clones that contracted from day 15 to 85 had balanced CD4/CD8; later expanders were CD4+ biased. Some clones that responded were present in memory (sampled pre-infection), which suggests cross-reactive memory joined.

TCRdb reanalysed the 5' RACE reads using MiXCR and keeps one entry per CDR3 protein. Of 400,000 to 500,000 distinct CDR3 sequences listed, roughly 24% are singletons. The CDR3 has 12 amino acids. The V and J ends lost 2 bases and 4 bases respectively, with 6 bases between them. About this clonotype: Its specificity is unknown.

Input material: PBMCs or a T cell subset sorted from them (not recorded which). The clonotype was recovered from an adult woman who had mild COVID-19 (a few samples of this study predate the infection). Cell type and time point are not known. The chain couples TRBV12-3 or TRBV12-4 to TRBJ2-7; D is uncertain. The CDR3 reads CASSLIRYEQYF. Here the CDR3 DNA reads TGTGCCAGCAGTTTAATAAGGTACGAGCAGTACTTC.